This is a list of T cell receptor beta chains from one sample in a study of cytotoxic CD8 clonotypes in ibrutinib-treated CLL. The method was immunoSEQ multiplex PCR; TCRdb's version includes in-frame clones alone and lacks a portion of them. The sample consists of approximately 160,000 clones, about 88% of them appearing once. The sample was PBMCs, taken at disease progression, from a patient treated with ibrutinib. All receptors come from a human donor with chronic lymphocytic leukemia. The CDR3 runs from the conserved cysteine through the conserved F or W. D genes are given only for firm matches. Clone size is shown for a subset of rows, as once, few, many or a class of expanded clone.

clone size,J gene,V gene,D gene,CDR3 protein,CDR3 DNA
.,TRBJ2-1,TRBV18,.,CASSPGGGPAGEQFF,TGTGCCAGCTCACCAGGTGGGGGTCCGGCTGGGGAGCAGTTCTTC
few,TRBJ2-2,TRBV6-1,TRBD1,CASSAGQGPTGELFF,TGTGCCAGCAGTGCGGGACAGGGGCCCACCGGGGAGCTGTTTTTT
.,TRBJ2-5,TRBV29-1,TRBD1,CSVDPGTAFQETQYF,TGCAGCGTTGATCCGGGGACAGCCTTCCAAGAGACCCAGTACTTC
.,TRBJ2-5,TRBV30,.,CAWSVGYQETQYF,TGTGCCTGGAGTGTTGGGTACCAAGAGACCCAGTACTTC
.,TRBJ2-1,TRBV29-1,TRBD2,CSVEGQIRTSGSQFF,TGCAGCGTTGAAGGGCAGATTCGGACTAGCGGGAGTCAGTTCTTC
.,TRBJ1-2,TRBV7-2,.,CASSPTMQGYTF,TGTGCCAGCAGCCCCACTATGCAGGGCTACACCTTC
.,TRBJ2-1,TRBV27,.,CASSLIGVSYNEQFF,TGTGCCAGCAGTTTAATCGGGGTGTCCTACAATGAGCAGTTCTTC
.,TRBJ1-2,TRBV6-1,.,CASDAETEGYTF,TGTGCCAGCGATGCGGAGACGGAGGGCTACACCTTC
.,TRBJ2-3,TRBV7-6,.,CASSPPGPRDENTQYF,TGTGCCAGCAGCCCCCCTGGGCCCCGGGATGAGAATACGCAGTATTTT
.,TRBJ1-5,TRBV7-8,.,CASSLEGLYSNQPQHF,TGTGCCAGCAGCTTAGAAGGCCTTTATAGCAATCAGCCCCAGCATTTT
.,TRBJ2-3,TRBV7-9,.,CASSRPAADTQYF,TGTGCCAGCAGCCGACCGGCGGCAGATACGCAGTATTTT
.,TRBJ2-5,TRBV6-1,.,CASSETRDPEETQYF,TGTGCCAGCAGTGAAACCAGGGACCCGGAGGAGACCCAGTACTTC
.,TRBJ2-7,TRBV29-1,.,CSVKRQGDSYEQYF,TGCAGCGTTAAAAGACAAGGGGATTCCTACGAGCAGTACTTC
.,TRBJ1-1,TRBV19,.,CASSATQGTEAFF,TGTGCCAGTAGTGCGACACAGGGTACTGAAGCTTTCTTT
.,TRBJ2-1,TRBV12-5,.,CASGTDSPVNEQFF,TGTGCTAGTGGCACCGACTCACCAGTGAATGAGCAGTTCTTC
.,TRBJ2-7,TRBV19,TRBD1,CASSMGQGAYEQYF,TGTGCCAGTAGTATGGGACAGGGGGCATACGAGCAGTACTTC
.,TRBJ1-6,TRBV6-5,.,CASRVDFTANSPLHF,TGTGCCAGCAGGGTGGATTTCACGGCAAATTCACCCCTCCACTTT
once,TRBJ1-1,TRBV30,TRBD1,CAWNRAGGKTEAFF,TGTGCCTGGAATAGGGCAGGGGGAAAAACTGAAGCTTTCTTT
.,TRBJ1-1,TRBV11-2,.,CASSLATAGGTEAFF,TGTGCCAGCAGCTTAGCGACCGCCGGGGGCACTGAAGCTTTCTTT
.,TRBJ2-5,TRBV5-3,.,CARSSQLAETQYF,TGTGCCAGAAGCTCACAGTTGGCGGAGACCCAGTACTTC
.,TRBJ2-7,TRBV4-3,.,CASSQDESYEQYF,TGCGCCAGCAGCCAAGACGAGTCCTACGAGCAGTACTTC
once,TRBJ2-4,TRBV4-3,TRBD2,CASSQDRGGINKNIQYF,TGCGCCAGCAGCCAAGATCGGGGGGGGATTAACAAAAACATTCAGTACTTC
.,TRBJ2-3,TRBV29-1,TRBD2,CSVEYQVAGGPFRTDTQYF,TGCAGCGTTGAATATCAGGTAGCGGGAGGGCCGTTCCGCACAGATACGCAGTATTTT
.,TRBJ1-1,TRBV30,.,CAWRRDGNTEAFF,TGTGCCTGGAGGAGGGACGGGAACACTGAAGCTTTCTTT
.,TRBJ2-1,TRBV19,TRBD2,CARDQSLLSGLAGDLYNEQFF,TGTGCCAGGGATCAGTCCTTACTGTCCGGACTAGCGGGAGATCTCTACAATGAGCAGTTCTTC
.,TRBJ2-7,TRBV6-1,.,CAVITPTYEQYF,TGTGCCGTTATCACGCCCACCTACGAGCAGTACTTC
.,TRBJ2-3,TRBV7-8,.,CASSPKDGGGTSTDTQYF,TGTGCCAGCAGCCCGAAGGATGGGGGCGGGACTAGCACAGATACGCAGTATTTT
.,TRBJ2-1,TRBV9,.,CASSGSGPTSSYNEQFF,TGTGCCAGCAGTGGTAGCGGCCCTACCAGCTCCTACAATGAGCAGTTCTTC
.,TRBJ1-1,TRBV6-5,.,CASRQADSRHTEAFF,TGTGCCAGCAGGCAAGCGGACAGCCGGCACACTGAAGCTTTCTTT
.,TRBJ2-3,TRBV27,.,CASSPRTDTQYF,TGTGCCAGCAGTCCCCGCACAGATACGCAGTATTTT
once,TRBJ2-1,TRBV18,.,CASSPQYNEQFF,TGTGCCAGCTCACCGCAGTACAATGAGCAGTTCTTC
.,TRBJ2-7,TRBV5-1,.,CASSFGYEQYF,TGCGCCAGCAGCTTTGGATACGAGCAGTACTTC
.,TRBJ1-3,TRBV7-9,.,CASSPWGSTGNTIYF,TGTGCCAGCAGCCCGTGGGGATCAACTGGAAACACCATATATTTT
.,TRBJ2-7,TRBV6-5,TRBD2,CASSYSSGRPYEQYF,TGTGCCAGCAGTTACTCTTCCGGGAGGCCTTACGAGCAGTACTTC
once,TRBJ2-7,TRBV6-1,.,CASSEGPYYEQYF,TGTGCCAGCAGTGAGGGACCTTACTACGAGCAGTACTTC
.,TRBJ1-1,TRBV18,.,CASSQQESNTEAFF,TGTGCCAGCTCACAACAGGAGTCGAACACTGAAGCTTTCTTT
.,TRBJ2-7,TRBV5-5,.,CASSLDTVSYEQYF,TGTGCCAGCAGCTTGGACACAGTCTCCTACGAGCAGTACTTC
once,TRBJ2-7,TRBV5-1,TRBD1,CASSLDRGRPYEQYF,TGCGCCAGCAGCTTGGATAGGGGGCGTCCCTACGAGCAGTACTTC
.,TRBJ1-3,TRBV7-2,TRBD1,CASSPPTGGAGNTIYF,TGTGCCAGCAGCCCTCCGACAGGGGGCGCGGGAAACACCATATATTTT
.,TRBJ2-6,TRBV7-7,.,CASSLFSGFSGANVLTF,TGTGCTAGCAGCTTATTTTCAGGATTCTCTGGGGCCAACGTCCTGACTTTC
.,TRBJ2-6,TRBV21-1,.,CASRRPSGRKQPSGANVLTF,TGTGCCAGCAGGCGTCCTAGCGGGAGGAAACAACCCTCTGGGGCCAACGTCCTGACTTTC
.,TRBJ2-1,TRBV29-1,TRBD2,CSAVGGGTSGYNEQFF,TGCAGCGCGGTGGGGGGCGGGACTAGCGGCTACAATGAGCAGTTCTTC
.,TRBJ2-5,TRBV30,.,CAWSVQGSVRTQYF,TGTGCCTGGAGTGTTCAGGGTTCGGTGCGGACCCAGTACTTC
.,TRBJ2-7,TRBV5-1,.,CASSPPASSLSYEQYF,TGCGCCAGCAGCCCACCGGCTAGCTCTCTTTCCTACGAGCAGTACTTC
.,TRBJ1-1,TRBV30,.,CAWSPGKLDTEAFF,TGTGCCTGGAGCCCTGGGAAATTGGACACTGAAGCTTTCTTT
once,TRBJ2-2,TRBV9,TRBD2,CASSVVPSGSINTGELFF,TGTGCCAGCAGCGTAGTACCTAGCGGGAGTATAAACACCGGGGAGCTGTTTTTT
.,TRBJ1-2,TRBV7-2,TRBD1,CASRARDSFNYGYTF,TGTGCCAGCAGGGCTAGGGACAGCTTTAACTATGGCTACACCTTC